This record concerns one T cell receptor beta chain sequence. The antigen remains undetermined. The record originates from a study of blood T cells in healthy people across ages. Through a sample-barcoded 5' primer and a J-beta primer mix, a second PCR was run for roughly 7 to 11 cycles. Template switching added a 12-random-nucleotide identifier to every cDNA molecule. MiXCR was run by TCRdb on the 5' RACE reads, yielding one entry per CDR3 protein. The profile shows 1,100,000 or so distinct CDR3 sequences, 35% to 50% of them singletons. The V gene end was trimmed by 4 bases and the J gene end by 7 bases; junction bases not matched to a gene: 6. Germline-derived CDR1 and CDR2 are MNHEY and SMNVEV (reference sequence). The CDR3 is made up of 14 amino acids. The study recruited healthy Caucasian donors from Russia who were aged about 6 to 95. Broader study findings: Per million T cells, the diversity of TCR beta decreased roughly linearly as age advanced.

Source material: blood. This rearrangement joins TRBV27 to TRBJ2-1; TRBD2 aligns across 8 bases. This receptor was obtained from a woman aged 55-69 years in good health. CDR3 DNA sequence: TGTGCCAGCAGTTGGGGAATAGCGGGGAATGAGCAGTTCTTC. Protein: CASSWGIAGNEQFF.